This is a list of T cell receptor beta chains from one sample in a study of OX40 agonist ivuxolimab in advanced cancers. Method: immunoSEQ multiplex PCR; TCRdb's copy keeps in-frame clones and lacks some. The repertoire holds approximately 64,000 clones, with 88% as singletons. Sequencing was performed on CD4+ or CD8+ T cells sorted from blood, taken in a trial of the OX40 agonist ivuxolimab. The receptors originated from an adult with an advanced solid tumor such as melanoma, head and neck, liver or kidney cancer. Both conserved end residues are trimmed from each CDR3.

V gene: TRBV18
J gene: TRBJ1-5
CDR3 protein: ASSPTGGRSNQPQH

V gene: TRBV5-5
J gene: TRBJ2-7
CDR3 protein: ASSFYRGGEQY

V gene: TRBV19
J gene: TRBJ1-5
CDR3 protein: ASSSPRVNSYNQPQH

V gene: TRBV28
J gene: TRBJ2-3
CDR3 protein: ASSAPSTDTQY

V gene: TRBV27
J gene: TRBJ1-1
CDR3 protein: ASSSRTEAF

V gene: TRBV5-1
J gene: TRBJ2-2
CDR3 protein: ASSLGQGIGELF

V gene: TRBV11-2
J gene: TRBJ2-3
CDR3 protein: ASSLDFFADTQY

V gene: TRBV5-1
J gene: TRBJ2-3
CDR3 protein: ASSLTGGPDTQY

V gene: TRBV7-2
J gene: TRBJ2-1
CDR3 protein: ASSTLTSGSLYEQF

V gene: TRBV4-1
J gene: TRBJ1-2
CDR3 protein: ASSQGTVLYGYT

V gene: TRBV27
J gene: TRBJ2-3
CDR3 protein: ASSLIRGGSTDTQY

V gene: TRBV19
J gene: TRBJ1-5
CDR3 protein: ASNLDRSNQPQH

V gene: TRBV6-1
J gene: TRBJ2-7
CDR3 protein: ASSVGKAYEQY

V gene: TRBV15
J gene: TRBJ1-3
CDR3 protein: ATSSGTDFSGNTIY

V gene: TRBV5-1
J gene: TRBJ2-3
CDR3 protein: ASSLVAGATDTQY

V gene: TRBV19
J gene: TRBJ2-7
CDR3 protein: ASTSGGIPYEQY

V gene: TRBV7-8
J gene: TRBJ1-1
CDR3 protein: ASSSVDEGEAF

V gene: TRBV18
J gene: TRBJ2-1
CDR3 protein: ASSPLFPHTSSYNEQF

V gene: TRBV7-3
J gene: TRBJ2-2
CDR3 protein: ASSLTRDPGRELF

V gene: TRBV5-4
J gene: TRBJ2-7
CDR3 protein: ASSFGGRGEQY

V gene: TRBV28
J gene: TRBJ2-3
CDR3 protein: ATLGQGTQY

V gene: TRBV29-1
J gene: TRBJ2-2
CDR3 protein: SSIRVGNRAGELF

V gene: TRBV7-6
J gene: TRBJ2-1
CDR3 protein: ASSSRSVGEQF

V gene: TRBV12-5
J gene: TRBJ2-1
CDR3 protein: ASGLLAGPSSYNEQF